This T cell receptor (beta chain) was recovered during a study of OX40 agonist ivuxolimab in advanced cancers. About the study as a whole: Ivuxolimab was an agonistic, fully human IgG2 monoclonal antibody directed against OX40 (CD134), a costimulatory receptor. Intravenous ivuxolimab was administered to patients every 2 weeks at six dose levels: 0.01, 0.1, 0.3, 1.5, 3 and 10 mg/kg. Partial responses occurred in three dose-escalation patients, of whom one had hepatocellular carcinoma and two had cutaneous melanoma. Prior anti-PD-1, anti-PD-L1 or anti-CTLA-4 therapy was permitted, and checkpoint inhibitors had been received by about 36% of dose-escalation patients. The purpose of peripheral TCRbeta sequencing was to test whether ivuxolimab changed TCR sequence diversity and led to clonal T-cell expansion. Of the roughly 51 dose-escalation patients, hepatocellular carcinoma was present in about 20, melanoma in some 15, renal cell carcinoma in 9 and head and neck cancer in 9. A male proportion of around 81% and a mean age of approximately 61 years, ranging from about 20 to 85, were recorded for the dose-escalation cohort. The paper reports the monotherapy dose-escalation portion (N = 52 patients) of the phase I ivuxolimab trial. The investigation overall reported the following: The antigen specificity of the clonally expanded peripheral T cells was not determined. Low levels of normalized T-cell clonal expansion were also seen in some nonresponding patients. After ivuxolimab, expanded clones were on average more numerous among CD8+ T cells than among CD4+ T cells. In partial responders in the 0.1-3.0 mg/kg groups, normalized peripheral clonal expansion was found to be among the lowest, especially among CD8+ T cells. Clonal expansion of both CD4+ and CD8+ blood T cells was observed from baseline to week 6 at doses 0.1 to 3.0 mg/kg.

The sample holds a few counts of this clone. Its cognate antigen has yet to be identified. Base quality data are lacking; no much larger clone is found one base away. Genomic DNA was extracted from sorted cells for sequencing of the TCRbeta CDR3 region. The immunoSEQ Assay was used to sequence the TCRbeta CDR3 regions. TCRdb took over this immuneACCESS table, retaining in-frame rearrangements with V and J assigned. Such tables are incomplete; in checked studies, under half of the missing clones stem from an unresolved V gene, and the remainder is unexplained. The sample contains some 48,000 clones, about 85% of them found a single time. The ten largest clones add up to approximately 24% of the sample. V lost 6 bases and J lost 4 bases, and the count of bases not matched to a germline gene is 10. CDR3 length: 16 amino acids, cysteine to phenylalanine. CDR3 DNA is the only sequence kept; it has 48 bases, read in frame from the first base. The germline V gene supplies CDR1 MDHEN and CDR2 SYDVKM.

Patients with autoimmune disease history or receiving systemic immunosuppression were excluded from the trial. Peripheral blood for TCR sequencing was collected from all dose cohorts at baseline, on cycle 4 day 1, and on cycle 7 day 1. Samples were obtained from an open-label, multicenter, first-in-human phase I dose-escalation trial of ivuxolimab. The trial enrolled adults with locally advanced or metastatic head and neck squamous cell, hepatocellular, melanoma or renal cell carcinoma. CD4+ and CD8+ T cells were sorted separately from peripheral blood before TCR sequencing. The sequence joins TRBV28 to TRBJ2-1; 9 middle bases align to TRBD2. The sequence was obtained from an adult with an advanced solid tumor such as melanoma, head and neck, liver or kidney cancer. Sequencing was performed on CD4+ or CD8+ T cells sorted from blood, taken in a trial of the OX40 agonist ivuxolimab. Read as DNA, the sequence is TGTGCCAGCAGGGAACTCTCTAGCGGGGCATACAATGAGCAGTTCTTC. Protein translation: CASRELSSGAYNEQFF.